Below, one T cell receptor beta chain is given with its context. The data stem from a study of early T cells in non-severe SARS-CoV-2 infection. MiXCR, run by TCRdb on the 5' RACE reads, gives a single entry per CDR3 protein. The data contain around 99,000 distinct CDR3 sequences, over 8.5% of them singletons. CDR1 and CDR2 (germline): DFQATT, SNEGSKA (reference sequence). Deletions cut 2 bases from V and 6 bases from J, with 13 bases between. The CDR3 contains 13 residues. V gene TRBV20-1 combines with J gene TRBJ1-2; weak D call: TRBD1 (6 bases). The source is an adult who was a healthcare worker with PCR-confirmed SARS-CoV-2 infection or an uninfected control (not recorded which). Sequenced material: whole blood. CDR3 nucleotides: TGCAGTGCTAGACGGGGGCGAATGGATGGCTACACCTTC. It specifies CSARRGRMDGYTF.